Below, 21 T cell receptor beta chains from the same sample are listed, as sequenced in a study of human T cells and chemical hapten exposure. The time point: patch test 1, 2 weeks after DPC sensitization. Treatment reported: therapeutic diphenylcyclopropenone sensitization with weekly scalp DPC. TCRdb independently ran MiXCR on the RACE reads; one entry per CDR3 protein. The sample lists roughly 180,000 distinct CDR3 sequences; around 24% were seen once. The sample consisted of whole blood, taken in connection with sensitization to the hapten diphenylcyclopropenone (DPC). The receptors shown here come from a woman aged 45-60 years with alopecia areata. Some clones in this sample may be carry-over from other donors' samples.

This chain links TRBV30 with TRBJ1-2, with TRBD1 identical over 10 bases. CDR1 GTSNPN and CDR2 SVGIG come from the germline V gene (reference sequence). Unmatched junction bases numbered 8, after V lost 2 bases and J lost 2 bases. The CDR3 length is 16 residues. CDR3 bases: TGTGCCTGGAGTACCAAGGGACAGGGGAGGAACTATGGCTACACCTTC. This gives the protein CAWSTKGQGRNYGYTF.

This clonotype appeared a few times. This chain's CDR3 is CSARDPLKADAEQFF. CDR3 sequence (DNA): TGCAGTGCTAGAGACCCCCTTAAGGCGGACGCTGAGCAGTTCTTC. The chain recombines TRBV20-1 with TRBJ2-1; D gene unclear. Trimming took 0 bases from V and 9 from J, leaving 18 bases between them. Per germline, CDR1 DFQATT and CDR2 SNEGSKA (reference sequence). This CDR3 has 15 residues.

The J gene is TRBJ1-1, the V gene TRBV29-1, with D tentatively TRBD1 (5 bases). Germline V gene sequence: CDR1 SQVTM, CDR2 ANQGSEA. This CDR3 is 13 amino acids long. Between the trimmed V and J ends, which lost 0 bases and 3 bases, there was a span of 8 bases. The CDR3 sequence: CSVEETGDTEAFF. The DNA for the CDR3 is TGCAGCGTTGAAGAAACAGGTGACACTGAAGCTTTCTTT.

This sequence joins TRBV5-1 and TRBJ1-1, with a tentative D call TRBD1 (5 bases). V was clipped by 7 bases and J by 2 bases, with 18 bases between them. Germline values: CDR1 SGHRS, CDR2 YFSETQ. The CDR3 totals 15 residues. The CDR3 reads CASGLGGARNTEAFF. The CDR3, as DNA: TGCGCCAGCGGGCTTGGTGGGGCCAGAAACACTGAAGCTTTCTTT.

This chain joins TRBV24-1 and TRBJ2-1, with D maybe TRBD2 (6 bases). Germline V gene lookup returns CDR1 KGHDR and CDR2 SFDVKD. Trimming shortened V by 4 bases and J by 0 bases, and 9 bases separated the two germline ends. The CDR3 sequence is 15 residues long. The CDR3 DNA reads as TGTGCCACCAGTGAGCGGGGAAGCTCCTACAATGAGCAGTTCTTC. Amino acids: CATSERGSSYNEQFF.

This clonotype has ten or more counts. The chain recombines TRBV20-1 with TRBJ1-1, with D perhaps TRBD1 (6 bases). Trimming took 5 bases from V and 2 from J, leaving 15 bases between them. CDR1 and CDR2 (germline): DFQATT, SNEGSKA (reference sequence). This CDR3 is 14 amino acids long. The CDR3 sequence is CSAARTATNTEAFF. In nucleotides, the CDR3 is TGCAGTGCTGCCAGGACAGCCACTAACACTGAAGCTTTCTTT.

The J gene is TRBJ1-6, the V gene TRBV15, with 9 bases matching TRBD1. CDR3 length equals 15 residues. J lost 10 bases, V lost 2 bases, and 6 bases had no gene match. Germline CDR1 LNHNV, CDR2 YYDKDF (reference sequence). CDR3 protein: CATSRKGTGNSPLHF. DNA for the CDR3: TGTGCCACCAGCAGAAAAGGGACAGGGAACTCACCCCTCCACTTT.

This clonotype has only one observation. The rearrangement uses TRBV7-2 and TRBJ2-1; TRBD2 aligns across 8 bases. CDR1 is SGHTA and CDR2 is FQGNSA in the germline V gene. V was clipped by 5 bases and J by 9 bases; unmatched bases: 12. CDR3 length: 15 residues. CDR3 amino acids: CASSARVAGWGEQFF. Here the CDR3 DNA reads TGTGCCAGCAGCGCCCGGGTAGCGGGGTGGGGTGAGCAGTTCTTC.

This chain uses TRBV5-1 with TRBJ2-7; D call uncertain. The germline V gene has CDR1 SGHRS and CDR2 YFSETQ. This CDR3 is built from 12 residues. The V and J ends lost 4 bases and 2 bases respectively, with 7 bases between them. CDR3 bases: TGCGCCAGCAGCGGCCAGACCTACGAGCAGTACTTC. Translated: CASSGQTYEQYF.

This clonotype was observed a few times. V and J are TRBV29-1 and TRBJ2-3; D not certain. This CDR3 has 14 residues. Trimming took off 4 bases at V and 6 bases at J, with 17 bases between the two ends. The germline V gene has CDR1 SQVTM and CDR2 ANQGSEA. CDR3 region: CSVVPWTTDDTQYF. For the CDR3, the DNA is TGCAGCGTTGTTCCCTGGACCACGGATGATACGCAGTATTTT.

This clonotype appeared a few times. The V and J genes are TRBV27 and TRBJ2-7; no reliable D call. Germline loops: CDR1 MNHEY, CDR2 SMNVEV (reference sequence). Trimming stripped 5 bases from V and 2 bases from J, with 16 bases between. The CDR3 contains 15 residues. The DNA of the CDR3 is TGTGCCAGCAGTCCCAGATTACACCTCACCTACGAGCAGTACTTC. It specifies CASSPRLHLTYEQYF.

The rearrangement links TRBV10-2 to TRBJ2-1; D unclear. CDR3 length: 14 residues. Germline V CDR1 and CDR2: WSHSY, SAAADI. The V end was cut by 7 bases, the J end by 0 bases, with 10 bases between. CDR3 sequence reads: CASTPSASYNEQFF. The CDR3 DNA reads TGCGCCAGCACCCCCTCCGCCTCCTACAATGAGCAGTTCTTC.

The sample holds a few counts of this clonotype. The chain links TRBV7-7 to TRBJ2-5; D perhaps matches TRBD2 (5 bases). The CDR3 runs to 14 residues. Between the trimmed V and J ends, which lost 2 bases and 1 base, there was a span of 8 bases. Germline values: CDR1 SSHAT, CDR2 FNYEAQ (reference sequence). The DNA of the CDR3 is TGTGCCAGCAGCTTAAACGGGATCCAAGAGACCCAGTACTTC. Translation gives CASSLNGIQETQYF.

This clonotype turned up a few times. The genes are TRBV6-5 and TRBJ2-3; maybe TRBD1 (6 bases). V was clipped by 6 bases and J by 0 bases, with 16 bases between them. Looked up from germline, CDR1 is MNHEY and CDR2 is SVGAGI. The CDR3 has 16 amino acids. The chain's CDR3 is CASSQYGQTSTDTQYF. The CDR3 DNA reads TGTGCCAGCAGCCAGTACGGACAGACGAGCACAGATACGCAGTATTTT.

This clonotype has a handful of counts. The chain recombines TRBV29-1 with TRBJ2-7; D uncertain. This CDR3 is built from 12 residues. V was pared by 3 bases and J by 4 bases, with 10 bases between. CDR1 is SQVTM and CDR2 is ANQGSEA in the germline V gene. Written as DNA, the CDR3 is TGCAGCGTTGAGGGCAGGACGTACGAGCAGTACTTC. Protein product: CSVEGRTYEQYF.

This sequence joins TRBV20-1 and TRBJ2-5; TRBD1 agrees at 9 bases. Germline assignment: CDR1 DFQATT and CDR2 SNEGSKA (reference sequence). V lost 0 bases and J lost 2; bases outside the gene matches: 4. The CDR3 is made up of 15 amino acids. CDR3 sequence reads: CSARDQDRGQETQYF. CDR3 DNA: TGCAGTGCTAGAGATCAAGACAGGGGGCAAGAGACCCAGTACTTC.

The chain is built from TRBV7-2 and TRBJ1-2; 7 nucleotides line up with TRBD1. The CDR3 covers 15 residues. Trimming took 0 bases from V and 4 from J; bases not matched to a gene: 5. Germline CDR1 and CDR2: SGHTA and FQGNSA. CDR3: CASSLAPGQLYGYTF. In nucleotides, the CDR3 is TGTGCCAGCAGCTTAGCGCCGGGACAGCTCTATGGCTACACCTTC. The full variable domain, its missing parts supplied by reference TRBV7-2 and TRBJ1-2, is GAGVSQSPSNKVTEKGKDVELRCDPISGHTALYWYRQSLGQGLEFLIYFQGNSAPDKSGLPSDRFSAERTGGSVSTLTIQRTQQEDSAVYLCASSLAPGQLYGYTFGSGTRLTVV.

This clonotype was detected a few times. The rearrangement uses TRBV6-6 and TRBJ1-1; a possible D gene is TRBD1 (6 bases). The CDR3 contains 15 residues. Trimming stripped 5 bases from V and 0 bases from J, with 13 bases between. CDR1 and CDR2 (germline): MNHNY, SVGAGI (reference sequence). CDR3 loop: CASSSTGKLNTEAFF. The DNA of the CDR3 is TGTGCCAGCAGTAGCACAGGGAAACTGAACACTGAAGCTTTCTTT.

The chain is built from TRBV20-1 and TRBJ2-1; the match to TRBD2 covers 13 bases. Germline lookup yields CDR1 DFQATT and CDR2 SNEGSKA (reference sequence). The CDR3 loop spans 19 amino acids. With 3 bases clipped from V and 0 bases from J, the junction kept 11 bases outside the gene matches. Here the CDR3 reads CSARAPGTSGTSSYNEQFF. The CDR3 coding sequence is TGCAGTGCTAGGGCTCCGGGGACTAGCGGGACAAGCTCCTACAATGAGCAGTTCTTC.

In its sample, this clonotype was seen once. The chain recombines TRBV20-1 with TRBJ2-1; TRBD2 matches at 8 bases. With 3 bases clipped from V and 5 bases from J, the junction kept 6 bases outside the gene matches. This CDR3 is built from 14 residues. Looked up from germline, CDR1 is DFQATT and CDR2 is SNEGSKA (reference sequence). The chain's CDR3 is CSASTLAGDNEQFF. In DNA form, the CDR3 reads TGCAGTGCTAGTACCCTAGCGGGCGACAATGAGCAGTTCTTC.

The gene calls are TRBV6-5 and TRBJ2-2; 8 bases map to TRBD2. V dropped 7 bases and J dropped 1; count of bases not matched to a gene: 20. The CDR3 runs to 20 residues. Germline values: CDR1 MNHEY, CDR2 SVGAGI. The CDR3 DNA reads as TGTGCCAGCACCCGGGGGGGCTGGATGGGGGAAAACCTGAACACCGGGGAGCTGTTTTTT. Protein product: CASTRGGWMGENLNTGELFF.